This is a list of T cell receptor beta chains from one sample in a study of blood T cell repertoires in COVID-19. Using immunoSEQ multiplex PCR, the repertoire was profiled, and TCRdb retains in-frame clones only, with some absent. The sample yields more than 150,000 clones, about 84% seen once. The sequencing sample was made of peripheral blood. These receptors were collected from a human donor in a cohort sampled during active COVID-19. Both conserved end residues are part of each CDR3. Fields, in order: clone size, D gene, V gene, J gene, CDR3 DNA, CDR3 protein. D genes are given only for firm matches. Clone size is not always given. Where it is, it says once, few, many or a class for expanded clones.

clone_size: .; d_call: TRBD1; v_call: TRBV7-3; j_call: TRBJ2-7; cdr3_nt: TGTGCCAGCCCCCAACAGGGGTATTCCTACGAGCAGTACTTC; cdr3_aa: CASPQQGYSYEQYF
clone_size: .; d_call: TRBD2; v_call: TRBV12-5; j_call: TRBJ2-7; cdr3_nt: TGTGCTAGTGGCCTCGGGGGGGAGCAGTACTTC; cdr3_aa: CASGLGGEQYF
clone_size: .; d_call: TRBD1; v_call: TRBV25-1; j_call: TRBJ2-7; cdr3_nt: TGTGCCAGCAGTGCCGGGACAGGGTTCTACGAGCAGTACTTC; cdr3_aa: CASSAGTGFYEQYF
clone_size: .; d_call: TRBD2; v_call: TRBV9; j_call: TRBJ2-2; cdr3_nt: TGTGCCAGCAGCGTAGACGGGACTAGCATCGGGGAGCTGTTTTTT; cdr3_aa: CASSVDGTSIGELFF
clone_size: .; d_call: TRBD1; v_call: TRBV9; j_call: TRBJ1-4; cdr3_nt: TGTGCCAGCAGCCCCAGGGACAGGGTAACCACCCGCGGTGAAAAACTGTTTTTT; cdr3_aa: CASSPRDRVTTRGEKLFF
clone_size: .; d_call: TRBD1; v_call: TRBV4-1; j_call: TRBJ2-1; cdr3_nt: TGCGCCAGCAGCCAAGCTACCCTGGGACAGGGGATTTACAATGAGCAGTTCTTC; cdr3_aa: CASSQATLGQGIYNEQFF
clone_size: .; d_call: TRBD1; v_call: TRBV3-1/TRBV3-2; j_call: TRBJ1-2; cdr3_nt: TGTGCCAGCAGCCAAGGACAGGGGTATGGCTACACCTTC; cdr3_aa: CASSQGQGYGYTF
clone_size: .; d_call: .; v_call: TRBV6-5; j_call: TRBJ1-1; cdr3_nt: TGTGCCAGCAGTCGTTACGCAGCAGGGTATGAAGCTTTCTTT; cdr3_aa: CASSRYAAGYEAFF
clone_size: .; d_call: TRBD2; v_call: TRBV2; j_call: TRBJ2-7; cdr3_nt: TGTGCCAGCAGTGGGACTAGCGGGGGGTACGAGCAGTACTTC; cdr3_aa: CASSGTSGGYEQYF
clone_size: .; d_call: TRBD1; v_call: TRBV13; j_call: TRBJ1-2; cdr3_nt: TGTGCCAGCAGCTTAGGCCCGGGACAGCACTATGGCTACACCTTC; cdr3_aa: CASSLGPGQHYGYTF
clone_size: .; d_call: .; v_call: TRBV2; j_call: TRBJ1-6; cdr3_nt: TGTGCCAGCAGTGACGGGCGGGATAATTCACCCCTCCACTTT; cdr3_aa: CASSDGRDNSPLHF
clone_size: .; d_call: .; v_call: TRBV4-1; j_call: TRBJ1-4; cdr3_nt: TGCGCCAGCAGCCAAGCAATGAGAGAAAAACTGTTTTTT; cdr3_aa: CASSQAMREKLFF
clone_size: .; d_call: .; v_call: TRBV19; j_call: TRBJ2-3; cdr3_nt: TGTGCCAGTAGCCGATCAACTACCACAGATACGCAGTATTTT; cdr3_aa: CASSRSTTTDTQYF
clone_size: .; d_call: TRBD2; v_call: TRBV7-9; j_call: TRBJ2-3; cdr3_nt: TGTGCCAGCAGCTTAAGTGGGCTAGCGGGGGGTCTGGATACGCAGTATTTT; cdr3_aa: CASSLSGLAGGLDTQYF
clone_size: .; d_call: .; v_call: TRBV2; j_call: TRBJ1-3; cdr3_nt: TGTGCCAGCAGCCAGGGATCCGGAAACACCATATATTTT; cdr3_aa: CASSQGSGNTIYF
clone_size: .; d_call: .; v_call: TRBV5-6; j_call: TRBJ1-3; cdr3_nt: TGTGCCAGCAGCTGGACTGAATTCTCTGGAAACACCATATATTTT; cdr3_aa: CASSWTEFSGNTIYF
clone_size: .; d_call: .; v_call: TRBV7-3; j_call: TRBJ2-1; cdr3_nt: TGTGCCAGCAGCCCAGACCCTAGCGCCGATGAGCAGTTCTTC; cdr3_aa: CASSPDPSADEQFF
clone_size: .; d_call: TRBD1; v_call: TRBV6-1; j_call: TRBJ2-7; cdr3_nt: TGTGCCAGCAGTGAATACAGGGGCTCCTACGAGCAGTACTTC; cdr3_aa: CASSEYRGSYEQYF
clone_size: .; d_call: .; v_call: TRBV7-3; j_call: TRBJ2-1; cdr3_nt: TGTGCCAGCAGCTTAAGAGGAGAGCAGTTCTTC; cdr3_aa: CASSLRGEQFF
clone_size: .; d_call: .; v_call: TRBV10-2; j_call: TRBJ2-7; cdr3_nt: TGCGCCAGCAGGGGGGACACTTCCTACGAGCAGTACTTC; cdr3_aa: CASRGDTSYEQYF
clone_size: .; d_call: .; v_call: TRBV15; j_call: TRBJ1-3; cdr3_nt: TGTGCCACCAGCAGAGATATTGAGGCAGTCGGAAACACCATATATTTT; cdr3_aa: CATSRDIEAVGNTIYF
clone_size: .; d_call: .; v_call: TRBV4-1; j_call: TRBJ1-5; cdr3_nt: TGCGCCAGCAGCCAAGATTTCAGGGCTCAGCCCCAGCATTTT; cdr3_aa: CASSQDFRAQPQHF
clone_size: once; d_call: .; v_call: TRBV27; j_call: TRBJ2-1; cdr3_nt: TGTGCCAGCAGTTCTCTCCGACAGGCCGACAATGAGCAGTTCTTC; cdr3_aa: CASSSLRQADNEQFF
clone_size: .; d_call: TRBD1; v_call: TRBV2; j_call: TRBJ2-7; cdr3_nt: TGTGCCAGCAGCTACGGGACAGGGTACGAGCAGTACTTC; cdr3_aa: CASSYGTGYEQYF
clone_size: .; d_call: .; v_call: TRBV3-1/TRBV3-2; j_call: TRBJ1-1; cdr3_nt: TGTGCCAGCAGCCAAGAAGCGCGGGGGGGCACTGAAGCTTTCTTT; cdr3_aa: CASSQEARGGTEAFF
clone_size: .; d_call: TRBD1; v_call: TRBV5-5; j_call: TRBJ1-2; cdr3_nt: TGTGCCAGCAGCCCGACAGGGGCCGGGTATGGCTACACCTTC; cdr3_aa: CASSPTGAGYGYTF
clone_size: .; d_call: TRBD1; v_call: TRBV19; j_call: TRBJ1-1; cdr3_nt: TGTGCCAGTTGTATCCGGGACAGGGGGCTTGGGAACACTGAAGCTTTCTTT; cdr3_aa: CASCIRDRGLGNTEAFF
clone_size: .; d_call: .; v_call: TRBV7-8; j_call: TRBJ1-5; cdr3_nt: TGTGCCAGCAGCTCCGGGGGGGCCGGTAGCAATCAGCCCCAGCATTTT; cdr3_aa: CASSSGGAGSNQPQHF
clone_size: .; d_call: .; v_call: TRBV25-1; j_call: TRBJ2-1; cdr3_nt: TGTGCCAGCAGTGAAGTGGGGGGATACTACAATGAGCAGTTCTTC; cdr3_aa: CASSEVGGYYNEQFF